These 9 T cell receptor beta chains share one sample of origin, sequenced in a study of T cell responses to AZD1222 COVID-19 vaccine. Produced via immunoSEQ multiplex PCR; TCRdb's table is partial and in-frame only. Seen here are 130,000 to 150,000 clones, around 91% observed once, and the top ten hold 5.2%. Sample: peripheral blood, taken on day 0 of AZD1222 vaccination. The receptors come from an adult in good health.

The chain recombines TRBV20-1 with TRBJ1-2, with D uncertain. Trimming shortened V by 6 bases and J by 4 bases, and 9 bases separated the two germline ends. The CDR3 is 11 residues long. Germline V CDR1 and CDR2: DFQATT, SNEGSKA (reference sequence). The CDR3 coding sequence is TGCAGTGCCCCGCCAGTCTATGGCTACACCTTC. This encodes CSAPPVYGYTF.

In its sample, this clone was seen once. The chain carries TRBV7-9 and TRBJ2-3; tentatively, D is TRBD2 (5 bases). Trimming removed 5 bases at V and 5 bases at J, with 23 bases between. CDR3 length: 17 amino acids. Germline V lookup: CDR1 SEHNR, CDR2 FQNEAQ (reference sequence). CDR3 residues: CASSPRSGGLMKDTQYF. The CDR3 DNA reads TGTGCCAGCAGCCCCCGCTCGGGCGGACTTATGAAAGATACGCAGTATTTT.

This sequence joins TRBV19 and TRBJ2-2; 8 bases map to TRBD1. J was trimmed by 5 bases and V by 0 bases; bases with no gene match: 11. The V gene's germline CDR1 is LNHDA and CDR2 SQIVND (reference sequence). The CDR3 contains 18 residues. CDR3 region: CASSIDLRQGAGTGELFF. In DNA, the CDR3 is TGTGCCAGTAGTATAGATCTGAGGCAGGGGGCAGGTACCGGGGAGCTGTTTTTT. Full variable domain (remainder filled in from reference TRBV19 and TRBJ2-2): DGGITQSPKYLFRKEGQNVTLSCEQNLNHDAMYWYRQDPGQGLRLIYYSQIVNDFQKGDIAEGYSVSREKKESFPLTVTSAQKNPTAFYLCASSIDLRQGAGTGELFFGEGSRLTVL.

The chain carries TRBV6-6 and TRBJ2-5, with 10 bases lining up with TRBD2. Unmatched junction bases numbered 14, after V lost 5 bases and J lost 2 bases. The CDR3 extends over 18 amino acids. Germline assignment: CDR1 MNHNY and CDR2 SVGAGI (reference sequence). CDR3: CASSLPGLAGVDQETQYF. Written as DNA, the CDR3 is TGTGCCAGCAGTCTTCCCGGGCTAGCGGGGGTGGATCAAGAGACCCAGTACTTC.

The genes are TRBV11-2 and TRBJ2-3; 8 bases align to TRBD2. This CDR3 region has 14 residues. The V segment lost 0 bases and the J segment 14 bases; nucleotides outside the gene matches: 10. In germline, CDR1 is SGHAT, CDR2 FQNNGV. CDR3 DNA sequence: TGTGCCAGCAGCTTAGATGGGGGGACTAGAGCTCTGTATTTT. Its protein product is CASSLDGGTRALYF.

The genes are TRBV2 and TRBJ1-1, with D uncertain. Germline values: CDR1 SNHLY, CDR2 FYNNEI. Trimming took 6 bases from V and 2 from J, leaving 10 bases between them. This CDR3 comprises 13 residues. In DNA, the CDR3 is TGTGCCAGCAGCCTTGCACGAAACACTGAAGCTTTCTTT. Translation: CASSLARNTEAFF.

This clone showed up just once. The J gene is TRBJ2-1, the V gene TRBV27; maybe TRBD1 (5 bases). This CDR3 comprises 16 residues. The ends were cut back, 7 bases at V and 4 bases at J, with 20 bases in the middle. The germline V gene encodes CDR1 MNHEY and CDR2 SMNVEV (reference sequence). The CDR3 coding sequence is TGTGCCAGCATGGTAGTGGGGCTTTCTGAATACAATGAGCAGTTCTTC. Translating gives CASMVVGLSEYNEQFF.

The chain recombines TRBV10-3 with TRBJ2-7; 11 positions agree with TRBD2. The ends lost 9 bases at V and 5 bases at J; junction bases unmatched: 6. CDR1 is ENHRY, CDR2 SYGVKD, per germline. The CDR3 covers 13 residues. The CDR3 reads CAIETSGTHEQYF. The CDR3 DNA reads as TGTGCCATAGAGACTAGCGGGACCCACGAGCAGTACTTC.

This clone was recorded only once. The chain has TRBV29-1 and TRBJ1-1, with a possible D match to TRBD1 (5 bases). The CDR3 covers 15 residues. Per germline, CDR1 SQVTM and CDR2 ANQGSEA. V lost 5 bases and J 1 base, leaving 17 bases between the germline ends. Here the CDR3 reads CSVLPRGGGNTEAFF. The DNA for the CDR3 is TGCAGCGTTCTTCCCCGGGGGGGTGGGAACACTGAAGCTTTCTTT.